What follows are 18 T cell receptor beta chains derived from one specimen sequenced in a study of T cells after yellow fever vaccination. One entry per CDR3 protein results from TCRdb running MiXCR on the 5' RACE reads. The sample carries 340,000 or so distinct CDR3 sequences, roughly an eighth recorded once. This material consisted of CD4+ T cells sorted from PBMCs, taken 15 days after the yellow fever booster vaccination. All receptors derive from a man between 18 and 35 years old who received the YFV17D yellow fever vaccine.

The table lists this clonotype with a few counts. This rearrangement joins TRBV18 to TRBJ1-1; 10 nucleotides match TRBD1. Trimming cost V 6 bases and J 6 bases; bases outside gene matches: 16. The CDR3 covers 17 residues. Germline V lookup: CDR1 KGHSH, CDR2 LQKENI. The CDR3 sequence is CASSPGTGDLYASEAFF. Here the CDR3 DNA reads TGTGCCAGCTCGCCCGGGACAGGGGACCTATACGCCTCTGAAGCTTTCTTT.

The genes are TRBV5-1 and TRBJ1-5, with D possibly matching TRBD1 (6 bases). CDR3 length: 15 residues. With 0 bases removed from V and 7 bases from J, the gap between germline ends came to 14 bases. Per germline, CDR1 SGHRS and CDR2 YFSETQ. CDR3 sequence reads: CASSLGAGVGQPQHF. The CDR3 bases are TGCGCCAGCAGCTTGGGGGCAGGGGTCGGGCAGCCCCAGCATTTT.

This chain's CDR3 is CAKGLKGLNEQYV. In DNA form, the CDR3 reads TGCGCGAAAGGGCTCAAGGGTTTAAACGAGCAGTACGTC. The chain recombines TRBV5-1 with TRBJ2-7; unclear D gene. Per germline, CDR1 SGHRS and CDR2 YFSETQ. The CDR3 covers 13 residues.

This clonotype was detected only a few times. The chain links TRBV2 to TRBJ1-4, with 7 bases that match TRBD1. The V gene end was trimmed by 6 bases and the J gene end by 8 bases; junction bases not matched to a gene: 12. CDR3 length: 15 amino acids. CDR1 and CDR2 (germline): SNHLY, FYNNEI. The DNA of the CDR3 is TGTGCCAGCAGGGAACAGGGGCACCGCAGGGAAAAACTGTTTTTT. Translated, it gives CASREQGHRREKLFF.

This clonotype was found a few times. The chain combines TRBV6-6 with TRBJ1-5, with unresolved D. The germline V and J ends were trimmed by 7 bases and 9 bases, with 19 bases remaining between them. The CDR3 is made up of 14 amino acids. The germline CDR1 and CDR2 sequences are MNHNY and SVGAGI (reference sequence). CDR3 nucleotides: TGTGCCAGCACCCCCGCCGGCCTGTTTGGGCCCCAGCATTTT. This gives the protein CASTPAGLFGPQHF.

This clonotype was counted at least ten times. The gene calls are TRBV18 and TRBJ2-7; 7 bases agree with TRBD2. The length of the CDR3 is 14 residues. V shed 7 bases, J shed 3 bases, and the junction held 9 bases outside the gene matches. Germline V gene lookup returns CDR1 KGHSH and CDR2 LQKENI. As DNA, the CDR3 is TGTGCCAGCTTCGTAGGCGGGGGATTCTACGAGCAGTACTTC. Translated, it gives CASFVGGGFYEQYF.

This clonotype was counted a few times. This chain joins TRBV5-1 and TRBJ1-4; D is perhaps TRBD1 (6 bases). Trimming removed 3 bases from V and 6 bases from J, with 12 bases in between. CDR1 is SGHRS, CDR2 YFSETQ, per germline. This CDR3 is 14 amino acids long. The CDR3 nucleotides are TGCGCCAGCAGCTCTACAGGGTTCGATGAAAAACTGTTTTTT. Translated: CASSSTGFDEKLFF. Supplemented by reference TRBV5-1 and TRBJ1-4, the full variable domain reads KAGVTQTPRYLIKTRGQQVTLSCSPISGHRSVSWYQQTPGQGLQFLFEYFSETQRNKGNFPGRFSGRQFSNSRSEMNVSTLELGDSALYLCASSSTGFDEKLFFGSGTQLSVL.

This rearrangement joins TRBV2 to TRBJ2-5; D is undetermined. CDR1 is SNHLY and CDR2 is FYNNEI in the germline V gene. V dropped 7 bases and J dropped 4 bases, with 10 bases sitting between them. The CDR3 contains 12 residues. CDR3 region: CASKESGETQYF. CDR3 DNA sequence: TGTGCCAGCAAGGAATCAGGAGAGACCCAGTACTTC. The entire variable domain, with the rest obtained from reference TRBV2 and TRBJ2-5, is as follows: EPEVTQTPSHQVTQMGQEVILRCVPISNHLYFYWYRQILGQKVEFLVSFYNNEISEKSEIFDDQFSVERPDGSNFTLKIRSTKLEDSAMYFCASKESGETQYFGPGTRLLVL.

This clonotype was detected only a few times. The CDR3 loop is CASRRGAGDNQPQHF. In DNA, the CDR3 is TGTGCCAGCAGGAGAGGGGCAGGGGACAATCAGCCCCAGCATTTT. The V and J genes are TRBV6-1 and TRBJ1-5, with D maybe TRBD1 (6 bases). The V end was cut by 6 bases, the J end by 3 bases, with 15 bases between. CDR3 length equals 15 residues. Germline values: CDR1 MNHNS, CDR2 SASEGT.

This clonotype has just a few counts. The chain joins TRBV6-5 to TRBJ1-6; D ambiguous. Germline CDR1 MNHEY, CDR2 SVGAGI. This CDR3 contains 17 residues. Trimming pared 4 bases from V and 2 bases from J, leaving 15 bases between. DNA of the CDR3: TGTGCCAGCAGTTCCCGGCTAGCTTTAACCTATAATTCACCCCTCCACTTT. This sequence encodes CASSSRLALTYNSPLHF.

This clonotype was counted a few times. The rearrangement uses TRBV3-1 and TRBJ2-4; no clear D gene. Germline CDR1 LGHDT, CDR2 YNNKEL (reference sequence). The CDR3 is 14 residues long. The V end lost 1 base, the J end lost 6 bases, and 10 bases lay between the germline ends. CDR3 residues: CASSQGAGLNIQYF. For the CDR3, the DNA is TGTGCCAGCAGCCAAGGGGCAGGCCTAAACATTCAGTACTTC.

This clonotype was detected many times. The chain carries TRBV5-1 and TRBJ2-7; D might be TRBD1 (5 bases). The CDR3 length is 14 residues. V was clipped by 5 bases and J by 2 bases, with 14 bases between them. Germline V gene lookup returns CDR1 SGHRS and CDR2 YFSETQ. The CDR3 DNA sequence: TGCGCCAGCAGACACCCGCCGACAGCCTACGAGCAGTACTTC. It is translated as CASRHPPTAYEQYF.

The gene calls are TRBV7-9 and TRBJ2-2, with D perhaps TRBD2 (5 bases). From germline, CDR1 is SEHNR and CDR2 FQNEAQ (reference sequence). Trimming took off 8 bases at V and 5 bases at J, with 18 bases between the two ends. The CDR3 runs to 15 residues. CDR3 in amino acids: CASFNRGPRTGELFF. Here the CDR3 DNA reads TGTGCCAGCTTCAACCGGGGTCCGAGAACCGGGGAGCTGTTTTTT.

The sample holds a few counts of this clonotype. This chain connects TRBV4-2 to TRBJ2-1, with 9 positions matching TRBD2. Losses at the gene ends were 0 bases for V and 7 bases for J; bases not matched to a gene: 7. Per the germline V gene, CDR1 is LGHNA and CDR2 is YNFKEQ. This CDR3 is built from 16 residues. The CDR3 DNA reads TGTGCCAGCAGCCAAGATCGGGCGGGGGGGCGGAATGAGCAGTTCTTC. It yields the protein CASSQDRAGGRNEQFF.

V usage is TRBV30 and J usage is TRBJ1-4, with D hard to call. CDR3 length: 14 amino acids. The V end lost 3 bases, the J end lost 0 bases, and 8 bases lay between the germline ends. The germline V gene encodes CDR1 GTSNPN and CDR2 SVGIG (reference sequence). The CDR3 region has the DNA TGTGCCTGGAGGGGAGTTGCAACTAATGAAAAACTGTTTTTT. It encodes CAWRGVATNEKLFF.

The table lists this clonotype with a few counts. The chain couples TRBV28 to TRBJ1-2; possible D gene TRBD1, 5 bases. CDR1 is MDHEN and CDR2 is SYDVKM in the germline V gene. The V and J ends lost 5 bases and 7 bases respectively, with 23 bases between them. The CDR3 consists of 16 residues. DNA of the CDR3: TGTGCCAGCAGTGGGGCCGGGGGTGGTAGATTGTTTGGCTACACCTTC. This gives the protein CASSGAGGGRLFGYTF.

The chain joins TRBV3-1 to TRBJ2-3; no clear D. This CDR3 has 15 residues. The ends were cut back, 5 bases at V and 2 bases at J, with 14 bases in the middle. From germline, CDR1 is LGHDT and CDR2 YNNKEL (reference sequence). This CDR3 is CASSLRTAHTDTQYF. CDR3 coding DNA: TGTGCCAGCAGCTTGCGGACGGCCCACACAGATACGCAGTATTTT.

In DNA form, the CDR3 reads TGTGCCAGCTCACCTTCCGCCTCAGGGGGCTTTACACTCTCCTACGAGCAGTACTTC. Encoded protein: CASSPSASGGFTLSYEQYF. This chain links TRBV18 with TRBJ2-7; 8 bases match TRBD1. CDR1 is KGHSH and CDR2 is LQKENI in the germline V gene. This CDR3 is built from 19 residues. With V trimmed by 3 bases and J by 0 bases, 16 bases remained unmatched.